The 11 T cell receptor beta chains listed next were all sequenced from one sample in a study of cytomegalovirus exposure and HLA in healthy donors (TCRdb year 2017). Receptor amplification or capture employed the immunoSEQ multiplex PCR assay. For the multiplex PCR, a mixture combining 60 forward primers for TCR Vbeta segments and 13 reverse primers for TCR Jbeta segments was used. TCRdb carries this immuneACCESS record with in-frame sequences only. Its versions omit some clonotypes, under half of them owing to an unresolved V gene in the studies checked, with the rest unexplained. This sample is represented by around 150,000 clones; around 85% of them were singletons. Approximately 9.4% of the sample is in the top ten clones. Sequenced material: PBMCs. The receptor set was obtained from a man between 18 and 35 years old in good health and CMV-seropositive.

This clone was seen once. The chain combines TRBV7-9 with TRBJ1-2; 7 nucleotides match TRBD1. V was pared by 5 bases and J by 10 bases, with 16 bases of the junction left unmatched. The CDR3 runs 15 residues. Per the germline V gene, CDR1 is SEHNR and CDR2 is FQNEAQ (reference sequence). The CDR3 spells CASSLTDRARILYTF. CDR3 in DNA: TGTGCCAGCAGCCTAACCGACAGGGCCCGAATCCTCTACACCTTC.

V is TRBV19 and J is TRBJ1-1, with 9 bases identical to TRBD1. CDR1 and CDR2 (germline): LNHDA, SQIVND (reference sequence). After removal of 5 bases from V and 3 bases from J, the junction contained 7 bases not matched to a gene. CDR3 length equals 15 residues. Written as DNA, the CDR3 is TGTGCCAGTAGTCCTATACAGGGGGCGGACACTGAAGCTTTCTTT. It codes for CASSPIQGADTEAFF.

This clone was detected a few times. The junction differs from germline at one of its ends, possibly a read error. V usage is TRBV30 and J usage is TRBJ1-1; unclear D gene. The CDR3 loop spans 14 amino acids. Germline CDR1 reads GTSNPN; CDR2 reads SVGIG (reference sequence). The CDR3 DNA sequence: TGTGCCTGGAGCCGGGTAGGCGGCAACACTGAACCTTTCTTT. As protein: CAWSRVGGNTEPFF. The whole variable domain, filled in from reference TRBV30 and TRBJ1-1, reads SQTIHQWPATLVQPVGSPLSLECTVEGTSNPNLYWYRQAAGRGLQLLFYSVGIGQISSEVPQNLSASRPQDRQFILSSKKLLLSDSGFYLCAWSRVGGNTEPFFGQGTRLTVV.

Here the CDR3 reads CASSFQRGPNRLAYEQYF. As DNA, the CDR3 is TGTGCCAGTAGTTTTCAGCGGGGGCCGAACCGCCTAGCCTACGAGCAGTACTTC. The chain uses TRBV19 and TRBJ2-7; 8 nucleotides align to TRBD2. This CDR3 spans 18 amino acids. Germline loops: CDR1 LNHDA, CDR2 SQIVND (reference sequence). Trimming at V came to 5 bases and at J to 2 bases, leaving 17 bases not matched to a gene.

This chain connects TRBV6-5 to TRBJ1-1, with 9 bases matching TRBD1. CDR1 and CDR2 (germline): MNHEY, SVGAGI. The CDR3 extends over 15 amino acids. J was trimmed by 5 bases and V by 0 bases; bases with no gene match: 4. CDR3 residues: CASSYSDRGGTEAFF. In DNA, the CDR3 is TGTGCCAGCAGTTACTCGGACAGGGGAGGGACTGAAGCTTTCTTT.

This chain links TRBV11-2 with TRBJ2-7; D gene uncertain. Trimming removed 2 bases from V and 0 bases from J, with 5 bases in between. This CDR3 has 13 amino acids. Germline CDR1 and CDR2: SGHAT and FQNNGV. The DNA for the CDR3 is TGTGCCAGCAGCTTATCCCGCTCCTACGAGCAGTACTTC. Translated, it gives CASSLSRSYEQYF.

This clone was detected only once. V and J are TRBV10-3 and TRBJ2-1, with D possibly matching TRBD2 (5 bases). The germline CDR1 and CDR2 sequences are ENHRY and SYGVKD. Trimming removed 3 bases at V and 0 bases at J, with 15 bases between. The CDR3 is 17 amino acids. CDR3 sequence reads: CAISEGRALGSYNEQFF. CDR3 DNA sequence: TGTGCCATCAGTGAAGGGAGAGCTCTAGGCTCCTACAATGAGCAGTTCTTC.

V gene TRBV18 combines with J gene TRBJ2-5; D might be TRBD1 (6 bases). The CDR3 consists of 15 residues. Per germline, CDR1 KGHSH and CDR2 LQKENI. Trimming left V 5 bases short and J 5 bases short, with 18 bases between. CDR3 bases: TGTGCCAGCTCAGAATACAGGGATAGTCAGGAGACCCAGTACTTC. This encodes CASSEYRDSQETQYF.

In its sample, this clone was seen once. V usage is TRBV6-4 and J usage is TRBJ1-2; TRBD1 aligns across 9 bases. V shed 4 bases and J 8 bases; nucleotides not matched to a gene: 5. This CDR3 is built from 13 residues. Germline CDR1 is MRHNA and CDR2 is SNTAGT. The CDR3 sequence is CASSARQGGGYTF. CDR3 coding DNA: TGTGCCAGCAGTGCCAGACAGGGGGGAGGCTACACCTTC.

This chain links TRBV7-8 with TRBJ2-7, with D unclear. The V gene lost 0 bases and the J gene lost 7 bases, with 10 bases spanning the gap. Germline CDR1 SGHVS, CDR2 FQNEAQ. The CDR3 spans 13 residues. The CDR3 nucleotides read TGTGCCAGCAGCTTAGCGCGGTCATTAGAGCAGTACTTC. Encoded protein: CASSLARSLEQYF.

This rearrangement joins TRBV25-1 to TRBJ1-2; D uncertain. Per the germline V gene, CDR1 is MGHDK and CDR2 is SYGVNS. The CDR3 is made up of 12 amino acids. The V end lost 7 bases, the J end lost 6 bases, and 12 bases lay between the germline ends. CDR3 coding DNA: TGTGCCAGCATGAACCTGGCTGATGGCTACACCTTC. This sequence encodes CASMNLADGYTF.